One and the same sample provided the 5 T cell receptor beta chains below, sequenced in a study of follicular helper T cells after annual influenza vaccination. Sample time point: 2015-2016 season, pre-vaccination. The protocol was immunoSEQ multiplex PCR, while the TCRdb copy is restricted to in-frame clones and leaves out a portion. The sample contains several thousand clones, around four fifths of which appear only once. The source material was CXCR5- memory CD4+ T cells sorted from blood, sampled on the day of influenza vaccination. These receptors originate from an adult who received the influenza vaccine.

The chain recombines TRBV7-9 with TRBJ2-7; 13 nucleotides line up with TRBD2. The germline V gene encodes CDR1 SEHNR and CDR2 FQNEAQ (reference sequence). This CDR3 region has 18 residues. The junction had 9 bases not matched to a gene; V was cut back by 3 bases and J by 1 base. CDR3 bases: TGTGCCAGCAGCTTTTCGCCTGGGACTAGCGGGGATTCCTACGAGCAGTACTTC. It is translated as CASSFSPGTSGDSYEQYF.

This clone was seen once. The chain carries TRBV10-2 and TRBJ2-7; D possibly corresponds to TRBD2 (6 bases). The CDR3 loop spans 14 amino acids. V dropped 2 bases and J dropped 0 bases, with 8 bases sitting between them. The germline gives CDR1 WSHSY, CDR2 SAAADI. The CDR3 here is CASSEGGYSYEQYF. In nucleotides, the CDR3 is TGCGCCAGCAGTGAGGGAGGGTACTCCTACGAGCAGTACTTC.

This clone came up once. V and J are TRBV18 and TRBJ1-2; D perhaps matches TRBD1 (6 bases). Trimming pared 8 bases from V and 1 base from J, leaving 20 bases between. Looked up from germline, CDR1 is KGHSH and CDR2 is LQKENI. This CDR3 comprises 16 residues. CDR3 region: CASTPAGDTRNYGYTF. Here the CDR3 DNA reads TGTGCCAGCACCCCCGCGGGGGACACTCGTAACTATGGCTACACCTTC.

This rearrangement joins TRBV27 to TRBJ2-1; D remains ambiguous. Deletions cut 3 bases from V and 0 bases from J, with 12 bases between. The germline gives CDR1 MNHEY, CDR2 SMNVEV (reference sequence). The CDR3 is 16 residues long. In DNA form, the CDR3 reads TGTGCCAGCAGTTTCCTAGGGTCTAGCTCCTACAATGAGCAGTTCTTC. This codes for CASSFLGSSSYNEQFF.

The chain joins TRBV29-1 to TRBJ1-4; D gene unclear. The CDR3 sequence is 11 residues long. Trimming cost V 6 bases and J 14 bases, with 16 bases left between them. CDR1 and CDR2 from the germline V gene are SQVTM and ANQGSEA. The CDR3 sequence: CSVRSGLGLFF. In DNA, the CDR3 is TGCAGCGTCCGATCCGGGCTGGGGCTGTTTTTT.